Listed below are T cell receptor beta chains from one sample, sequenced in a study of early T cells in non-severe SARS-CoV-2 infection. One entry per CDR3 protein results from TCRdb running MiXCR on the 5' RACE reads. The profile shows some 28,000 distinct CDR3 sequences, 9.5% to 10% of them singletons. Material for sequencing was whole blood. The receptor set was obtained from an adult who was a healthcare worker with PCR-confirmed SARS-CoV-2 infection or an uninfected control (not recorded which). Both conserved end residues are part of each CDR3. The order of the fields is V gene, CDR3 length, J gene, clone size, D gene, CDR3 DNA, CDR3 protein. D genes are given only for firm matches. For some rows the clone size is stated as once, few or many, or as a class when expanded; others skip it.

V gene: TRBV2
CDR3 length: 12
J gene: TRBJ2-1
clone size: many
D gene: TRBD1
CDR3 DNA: TGTGCCAGCAGCGGTTTGTGGGACAGTTGCCTCTTC
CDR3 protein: CASSGLWDSCLF

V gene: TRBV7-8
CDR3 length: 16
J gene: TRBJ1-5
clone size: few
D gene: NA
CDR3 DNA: TGTGCCAGCAGCTTAGCGAGGGGCCAGGCCGGTCAGCCCCAGCATTTT
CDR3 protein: CASSLARGQAGQPQHF

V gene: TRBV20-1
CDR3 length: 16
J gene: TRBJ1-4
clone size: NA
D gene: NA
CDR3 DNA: TGCAGTGCTCGGGAGGGGACGTACGGGGTTAATGAAAAACTGTTTTTT
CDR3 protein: CSAREGTYGVNEKLFF

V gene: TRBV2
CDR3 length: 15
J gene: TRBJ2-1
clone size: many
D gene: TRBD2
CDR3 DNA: TGTGCCAGCGGGGGGACTAGCGGGGAAGGGTATGAGCAGTTCTTC
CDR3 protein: CASGGTSGEGYEQFF

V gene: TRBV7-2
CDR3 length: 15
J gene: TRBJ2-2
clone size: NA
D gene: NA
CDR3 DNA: TGTGCCAGCAGCCCCGTCGTACAGAACACCGGGGAGCTGTTTTTT
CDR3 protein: CASSPVVQNTGELFF

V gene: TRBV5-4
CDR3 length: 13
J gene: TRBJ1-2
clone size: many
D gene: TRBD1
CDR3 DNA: TGTGCCAGCAGCGCAGACAGGGTCTACGGCTACACCTTC
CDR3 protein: CASSADRVYGYTF

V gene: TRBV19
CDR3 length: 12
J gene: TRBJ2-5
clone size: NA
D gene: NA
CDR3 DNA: TGTGCCAGTAGTAATGTCCAAGAGACCCAGTACTTC
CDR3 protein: CASSNVQETQYF

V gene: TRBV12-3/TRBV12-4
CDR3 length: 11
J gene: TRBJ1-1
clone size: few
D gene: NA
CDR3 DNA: TGTGCCAGCAGCCGGCAGACTGAAGCTTTCTTT
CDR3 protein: CASSRQTEAFF

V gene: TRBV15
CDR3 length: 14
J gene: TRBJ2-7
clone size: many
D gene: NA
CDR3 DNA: TGTGCCACCAGTCCCCCCGGACAGCCGTACGAGCAGTACTTC
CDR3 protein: CATSPPGQPYEQYF

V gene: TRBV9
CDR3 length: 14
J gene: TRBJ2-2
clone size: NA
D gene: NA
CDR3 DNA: TGTGCCAGCAGCGCCCTATTTGGCACCGGGGAGCTGTTTTTT
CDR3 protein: CASSALFGTGELFF

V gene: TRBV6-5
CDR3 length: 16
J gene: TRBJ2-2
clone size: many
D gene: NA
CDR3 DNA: TGTGCCAGCAGTTACGATCCAGACTTGAACACCGGGGAGCTGTTTTTT
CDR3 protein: CASSYDPDLNTGELFF

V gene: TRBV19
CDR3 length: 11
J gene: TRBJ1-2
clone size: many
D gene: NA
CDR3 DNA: TGTGCCAGTAGTTGGGTTTATGGCTACACCTTC
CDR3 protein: CASSWVYGYTF

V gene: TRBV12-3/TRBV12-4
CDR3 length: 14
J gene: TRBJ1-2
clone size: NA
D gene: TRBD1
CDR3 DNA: TGTGCCAGCAGCCGGTCAGGGGGCGCGCAGGGCTACACCTTC
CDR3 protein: CASSRSGGAQGYTF

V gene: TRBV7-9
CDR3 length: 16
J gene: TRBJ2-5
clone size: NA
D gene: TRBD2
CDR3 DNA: TGTGCCAGCAGCTTAGCGCTGACTAGCGGGGAAGAGACCCAGTACTTC
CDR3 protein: CASSLALTSGEETQYF

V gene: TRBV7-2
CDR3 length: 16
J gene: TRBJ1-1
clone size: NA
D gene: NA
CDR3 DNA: TGTGCCAGCAGCCCCACGGGGTCCCTGATGAACACTGAAGCTTTCTTT
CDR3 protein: CASSPTGSLMNTEAFF

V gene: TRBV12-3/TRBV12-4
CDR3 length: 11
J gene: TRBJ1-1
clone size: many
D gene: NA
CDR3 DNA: TGTGCCAGCACCCTGGGGGAGAGAGCTTTCTTT
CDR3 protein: CASTLGERAFF

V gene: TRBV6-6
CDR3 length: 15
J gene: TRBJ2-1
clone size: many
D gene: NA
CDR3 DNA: TGTGCCAGCAGTCTCCAGACTACGGGTTACAATGAGCAGTTCTTC
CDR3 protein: CASSLQTTGYNEQFF

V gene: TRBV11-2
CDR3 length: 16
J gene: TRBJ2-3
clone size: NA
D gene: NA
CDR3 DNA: TGTGCCAGCAGCTTAGATCGAGCTGGAGGCACAGATACGCAGTATTTT
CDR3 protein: CASSLDRAGGTDTQYF

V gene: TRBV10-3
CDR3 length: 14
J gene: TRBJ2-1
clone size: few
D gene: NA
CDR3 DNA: TGTGCCATCAGTGAGTTCCAACAGCTCAATGAGCAGTTCTTC
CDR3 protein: CAISEFQQLNEQFF

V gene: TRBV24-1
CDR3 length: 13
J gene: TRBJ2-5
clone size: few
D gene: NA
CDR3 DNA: TGTGCCACCAGTGATTTTGAGGTACGGACCCAGTACTTC
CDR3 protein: CATSDFEVRTQYF

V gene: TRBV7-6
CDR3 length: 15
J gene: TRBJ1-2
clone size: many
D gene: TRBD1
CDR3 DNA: TGTGCCAGCAGCCCCCTGACAGGGGGCGACTATGGCTACACCTTC
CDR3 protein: CASSPLTGGDYGYTF

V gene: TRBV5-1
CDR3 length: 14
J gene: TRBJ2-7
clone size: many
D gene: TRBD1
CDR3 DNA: TGCGCCAGCAGCTTGGGACAGGGCTCCTACGAGCAGTACTTC
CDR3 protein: CASSLGQGSYEQYF

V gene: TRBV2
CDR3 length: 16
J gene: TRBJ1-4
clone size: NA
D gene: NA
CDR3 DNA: TGTGCCAGCAGTGGACAGTCACCAGCCTCTAATGAAAAACTGTTTTTT
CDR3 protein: CASSGQSPASNEKLFF

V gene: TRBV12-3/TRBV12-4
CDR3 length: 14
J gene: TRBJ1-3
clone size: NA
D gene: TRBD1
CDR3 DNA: TGTGCCAGCACCCAGACAGGGGCTGGAAACACCATATATTTT
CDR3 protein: CASTQTGAGNTIYF

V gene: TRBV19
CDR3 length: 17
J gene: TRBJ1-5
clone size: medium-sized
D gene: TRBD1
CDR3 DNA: TGTGCCAGTAGTATAGATTATCCGACAGGGAGGAATCAGCCCCAGCATTTT
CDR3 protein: CASSIDYPTGRNQPQHF

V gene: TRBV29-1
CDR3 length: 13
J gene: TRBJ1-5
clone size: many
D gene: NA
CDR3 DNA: TGCAGCGTTGAAGAAGGCAGCAATCAGCCCCAGCATTTT
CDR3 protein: CSVEEGSNQPQHF